The clone carrying this T cell receptor beta chain has a handful of counts. Its specificity is not known. This sample was taken from a study of CD8 T cells in ankylosing spondylitis. Using its own MiXCR run on the 5' RACE reads, TCRdb lists one record per CDR3 protein. Of some 140,000 distinct CDR3 sequences detected, approximately 10% appear once; the ten largest clones hold roughly 4%. The germline CDR1 and CDR2 sequences are SQVTM and ANQGSEA. The CDR3 runs 14 residues. After removal of 6 bases from V and 10 bases from J, the junction contained 10 bases not matched to a gene. Regarding the study as a whole: In peripheral blood, disease-linked CD8+ clones occurred at relatively low frequencies. Reports of some motif variants in reactive arthritis synovial fluid and blood predate this one. Disease-linked clones reportedly concentrated significantly in matched ankylosing spondylitis synovial fluid. Within ankylosing spondylitis blood, a TCR beta motif made up of roughly eight highly homologous variants appeared to be characteristic.

The clonotype was recovered from a female donor with ankylosing spondylitis or in good health (not recorded which). V and J are TRBV29-1 and TRBJ2-1; 12 bases line up with TRBD2. Sequencing was carried out using blood, either unsorted or a sorted T cell fraction (not recorded which). DNA for the CDR3: TGCAGCGTAACGACTAGCGGGAGTGTACGCGAGCAGTTCTTC. The encoded protein is CSVTTSGSVREQFF.